This TCR beta chain appears in the sequencing data of a study of beta chain features in type 1 diabetes. Study-wide findings and caveats: Shortening of TCRB CDR3s, moderate but significant, appeared in all four CD4+ subsets of Type 1 diabetes patients. Across patients, naive, central memory and Treg TCRB repertoires exhibited apparently greater similarity than was observed across healthy donors. Patients with type 1 diabetes carried fewer insertions and had more deletions at their VDJ junctions. For TCRB rearrangement, an influence of HLA type remained unresolved here.

cDNA synthesis used the whole RNA isolate, giving expressed TCRB sequences. The average read count of naive, central memory and regulatory T cell samples was some 3.8 million. Assay used: immunoSEQ multiplex PCR; TCRdb lists only in-frame clones, some missing. The table shows about 660,000 clones, with about an eighth occurring only once. With 6 bases removed from V and 4 bases from J, the gap between germline ends came to 13 bases. CDR3 length equals 13 residues. The V gene's germline CDR1 is ENHRY and CDR2 SYGVKD. Only a few counts were recorded for this clone. Its antigen is not known. Sequencing was carried out using naive CD4+ T cells from blood. The chain couples TRBV10-3 to TRBJ2-7, with D uncertain. The TCR was taken from a young man with type 1 diabetes. CDR3 coding DNA: TGTGCCATCAGGGCAGTCGGAGTGTACGAGCAGTACTTC. Translated: CAIRAVGVYEQYF.